This T cell receptor (beta chain) was found in a study of T cell responses to AZD1222 COVID-19 vaccine. Regarding the study as a whole: Close to half of all spike-specific TCRs reportedly target regions of the variants that are unmutated.

Generated by immunoSEQ multiplex PCR, the TCRdb table keeps only in-frame clones and is missing some. Of some 130,000 clones listed, 88% are singletons. Details on this clone: Its antigen is unidentified.

The CDR3 consists of 15 residues. CDR1 is MNHEY and CDR2 is SVGEGT in the germline V gene. Trimming took 5 bases from V and 4 from J, leaving 18 bases between them. The source material was peripheral blood, sampled 28 days after the second AZD1222 dose. The gene calls are TRBV6-2 or TRBV6-3 and TRBJ2-7; no definite D call. This TCR derives from an adult who received the AZD1222 COVID-19 vaccine. The CDR3 loop is CASSGIGMVRYEQYF. For the CDR3, the DNA is TGTGCCAGCAGTGGCATTGGGATGGTGAGGTACGAGCAGTACTTC.